This T cell receptor (beta chain) was observed in a study of cytomegalovirus exposure and HLA in healthy donors. Points from the study as a whole: There were under 200 TCR beta chains listed as cytomegalovirus-associated. A later analysis found first-cohort TCR clusters tended to co-occur in the 110 or so validation repertoires. There were a few CMV-associated chains whose specificity for CMV antigens was confirmed in vitro.

The assay was immunoSEQ multiplex PCR, and TCRdb's table has in-frame clones only and misses some. The sample lists around 150,000 clones, roughly 96% occurring once. To note about this clone: What it binds is not known.

Sequenced material: PBMCs. The source is a woman under 30 in good health and CMV-seronegative.

This chain's CDR3 is CASSRLSGTSDPSYNEQFF. The CDR3 DNA follows: TGCGCCAGCAGCCGACTATCCGGGACTAGCGATCCCTCCTACAATGAGCAGTTCTTC. This chain connects TRBV4-3 to TRBJ2-1; TRBD2 matches at 10 bases. The CDR3 covers 19 residues. Germline CDR1 is LGHNA and CDR2 is YSLEER. V was pared by 4 bases and J by 0 bases, with 12 bases of the junction left unmatched.